Here is one T cell receptor (beta chain) with its context. This sample is drawn from a study of CD8 T cells in Susac syndrome. This CDR3 is built from 19 residues. Germline CDR1 SGHAT, CDR2 FQNNGV. The V segment lost 0 bases and the J segment 3 bases; nucleotides outside the gene matches: 9. RNA totalling roughly 0.45 to 1 ug underwent reverse transcription with random hexamers. Each CDR3 protein gets one entry after TCRdb re-called the immunoSEQ multiplex PCR reads with MiXCR. This table has 200,000 to 300,000 distinct CDR3 sequences, just under 95% appearing once. This TCR was sampled from a human donor with multiple sclerosis. The chain uses TRBV11-2 and TRBJ2-6, with 9 bases fitting TRBD1. What was sequenced was CD4+ T cells from PBMCs. The CDR3 reads CASSLEGGTGRFGANVLTF. CDR3 sequence (DNA): TGTGCCAGCAGCTTAGAGGGGGGGACAGGGAGGTTTGGGGCCAACGTCCTGACTTTC.